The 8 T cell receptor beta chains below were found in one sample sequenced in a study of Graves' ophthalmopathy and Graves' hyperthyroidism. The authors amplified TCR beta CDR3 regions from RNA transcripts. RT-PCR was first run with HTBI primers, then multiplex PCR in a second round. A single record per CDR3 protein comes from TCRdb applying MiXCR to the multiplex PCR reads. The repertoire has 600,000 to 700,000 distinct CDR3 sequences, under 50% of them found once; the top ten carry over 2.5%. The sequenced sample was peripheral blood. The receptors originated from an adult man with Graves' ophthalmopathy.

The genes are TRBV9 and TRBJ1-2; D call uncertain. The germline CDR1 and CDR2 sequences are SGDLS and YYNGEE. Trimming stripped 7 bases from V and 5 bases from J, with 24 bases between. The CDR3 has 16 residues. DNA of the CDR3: TGTGCCAGCTCCCTAACTACAGAATACTTGAGATATGGCTACACCTTC. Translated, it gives CASSLTTEYLRYGYTF.

CDR3 loop: CASSAQGVENTEAFF. CDR3 DNA: TGTGCCAGCAGTGCCCAGGGGGTGGAGAACACTGAAGCTTTCTTT. The V and J genes are TRBV25-1 and TRBJ1-1, with 7 bases that match TRBD1. This CDR3 has 15 amino acids. J was trimmed by 1 base and V by 4 bases; bases with no gene match: 6. Germline V CDR1 and CDR2: MGHDK, SYGVNS.

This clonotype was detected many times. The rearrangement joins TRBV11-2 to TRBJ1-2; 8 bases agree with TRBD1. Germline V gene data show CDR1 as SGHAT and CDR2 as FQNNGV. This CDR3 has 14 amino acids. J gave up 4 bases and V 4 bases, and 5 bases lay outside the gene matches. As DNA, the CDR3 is TGTGCCAGCAGCTCCGGACAGGGACTCTATGGCTACACCTTC. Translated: CASSSGQGLYGYTF.

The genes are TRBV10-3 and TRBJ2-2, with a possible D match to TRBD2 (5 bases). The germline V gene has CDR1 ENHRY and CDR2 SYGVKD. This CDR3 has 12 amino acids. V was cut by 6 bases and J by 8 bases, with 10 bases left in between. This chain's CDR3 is CAIRGDLGELFF. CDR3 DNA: TGTGCCATCAGGGGAGATCTGGGGGAGCTGTTTTTT.

Here the CDR3 DNA reads TGTGCCAGCAGCCTCGGGACAGCTTACATGAACACTGAAGCTTTCTTT. It specifies CASSLGTAYMNTEAFF. This chain uses TRBV5-4 with TRBJ1-1; TRBD1 agrees at 7 bases. Germline V gives CDR1 SGHNT, CDR2 YYREEE (reference sequence). The CDR3 is made up of 16 amino acids. The V and J ends lost 4 bases and 0 bases, in that order; junction bases with no gene match: 9.

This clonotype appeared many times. In DNA, the CDR3 is TGTGCCATCAGTGAGTCTTGGGACAGGGATGGCTACACCTTC. It specifies CAISESWDRDGYTF. The chain is built from TRBV10-3 and TRBJ1-2, with 9 bases that match TRBD1. V gave up 0 bases and J gave up 6 bases; unmatched junction bases: 2. Per the germline V gene, CDR1 is ENHRY and CDR2 is SYGVKD. The length of the CDR3 is 14 residues.

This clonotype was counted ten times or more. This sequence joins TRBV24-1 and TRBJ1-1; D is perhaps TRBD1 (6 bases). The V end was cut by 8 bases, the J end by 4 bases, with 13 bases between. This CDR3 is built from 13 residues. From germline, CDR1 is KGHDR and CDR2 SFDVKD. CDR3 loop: CATTAGDTTEAFF. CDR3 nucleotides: TGTGCCACCACGGCCGGGGACACCACTGAAGCTTTCTTT.

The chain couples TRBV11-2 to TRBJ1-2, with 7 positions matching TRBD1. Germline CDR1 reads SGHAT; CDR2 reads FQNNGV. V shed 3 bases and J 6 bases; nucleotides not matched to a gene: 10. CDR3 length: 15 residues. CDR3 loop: CASSFRVTGYHGYTF. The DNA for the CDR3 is TGTGCCAGCAGCTTTAGGGTGACAGGGTATCATGGCTACACCTTC.